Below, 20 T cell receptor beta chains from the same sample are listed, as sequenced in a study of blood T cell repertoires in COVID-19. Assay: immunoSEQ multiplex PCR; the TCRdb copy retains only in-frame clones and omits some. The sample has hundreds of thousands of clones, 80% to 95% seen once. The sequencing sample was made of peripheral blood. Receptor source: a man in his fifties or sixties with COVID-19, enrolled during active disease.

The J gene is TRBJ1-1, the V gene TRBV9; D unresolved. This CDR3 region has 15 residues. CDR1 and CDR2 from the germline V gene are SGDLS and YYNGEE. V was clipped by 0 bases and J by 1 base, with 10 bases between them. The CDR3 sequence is CASSVEAGGNTEAFF. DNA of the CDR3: TGTGCCAGCAGCGTAGAGGCGGGCGGGAACACTGAAGCTTTCTTT.

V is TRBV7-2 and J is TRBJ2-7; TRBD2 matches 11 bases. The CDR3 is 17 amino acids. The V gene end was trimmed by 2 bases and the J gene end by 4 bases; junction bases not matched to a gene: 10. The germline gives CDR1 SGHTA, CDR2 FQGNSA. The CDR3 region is CASSLRGSGRAAYEQYF. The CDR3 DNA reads TGTGCCAGCAGCTTAAGGGGTAGCGGGAGGGCCGCGTACGAGCAGTACTTC.

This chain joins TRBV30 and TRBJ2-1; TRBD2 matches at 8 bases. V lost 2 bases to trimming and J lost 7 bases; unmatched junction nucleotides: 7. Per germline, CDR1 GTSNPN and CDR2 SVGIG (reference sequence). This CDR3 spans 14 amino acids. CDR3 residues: CAWSTGLGANEQFF. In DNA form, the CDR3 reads TGTGCCTGGAGTACGGGACTAGGGGCTAATGAGCAGTTCTTC.

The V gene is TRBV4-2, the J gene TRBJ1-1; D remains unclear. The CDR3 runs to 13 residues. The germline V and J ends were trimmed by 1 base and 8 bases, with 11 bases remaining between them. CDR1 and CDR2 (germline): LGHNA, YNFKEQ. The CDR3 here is CASSQGGPPEAFF. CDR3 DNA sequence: TGTGCCAGCAGCCAAGGAGGGCCCCCAGAAGCTTTCTTT.

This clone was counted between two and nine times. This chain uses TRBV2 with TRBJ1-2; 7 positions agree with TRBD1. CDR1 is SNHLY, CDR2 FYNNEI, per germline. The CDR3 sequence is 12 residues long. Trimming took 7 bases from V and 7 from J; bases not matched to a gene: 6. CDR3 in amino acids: CASTGQYSGYTF. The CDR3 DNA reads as TGTGCCAGCACGGGACAGTACTCTGGCTACACCTTC.

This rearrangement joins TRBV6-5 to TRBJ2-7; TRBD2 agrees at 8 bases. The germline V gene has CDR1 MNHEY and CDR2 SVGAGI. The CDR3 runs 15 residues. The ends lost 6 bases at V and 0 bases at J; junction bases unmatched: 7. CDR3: CASRRGAASSYEQYF. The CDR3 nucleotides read TGTGCCAGCAGGCGGGGGGCGGCGAGCTCCTACGAGCAGTACTTC.

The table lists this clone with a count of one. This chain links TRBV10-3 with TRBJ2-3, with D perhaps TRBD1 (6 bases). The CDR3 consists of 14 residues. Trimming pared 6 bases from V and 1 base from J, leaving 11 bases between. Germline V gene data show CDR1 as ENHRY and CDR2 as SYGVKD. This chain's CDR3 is CAISYSGGTDTQYF. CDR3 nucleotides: TGTGCCATCAGCTATTCAGGGGGCACAGATACGCAGTATTTT.

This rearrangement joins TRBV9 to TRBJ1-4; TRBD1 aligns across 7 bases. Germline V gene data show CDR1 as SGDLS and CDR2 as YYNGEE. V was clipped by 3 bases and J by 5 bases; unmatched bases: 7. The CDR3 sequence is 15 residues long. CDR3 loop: CASSAGTAANEKLFF. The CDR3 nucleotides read TGTGCCAGCAGCGCTGGGACAGCGGCGAATGAAAAACTGTTTTTT.

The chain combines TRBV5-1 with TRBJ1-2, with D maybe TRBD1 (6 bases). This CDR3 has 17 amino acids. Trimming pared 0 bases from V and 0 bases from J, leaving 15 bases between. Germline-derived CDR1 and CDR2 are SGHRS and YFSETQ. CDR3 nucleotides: TGCGCCAGCAGCTTGGTGGACAGAGGGCGAGCTAACTATGGCTACACCTTC. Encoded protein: CASSLVDRGRANYGYTF.

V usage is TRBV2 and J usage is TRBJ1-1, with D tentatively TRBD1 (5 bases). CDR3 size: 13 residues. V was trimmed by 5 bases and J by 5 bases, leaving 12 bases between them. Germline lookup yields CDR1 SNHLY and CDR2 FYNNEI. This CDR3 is CASSPIGGTEAFF. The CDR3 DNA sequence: TGTGCCAGCAGTCCCATCGGGGGGACTGAAGCTTTCTTT.

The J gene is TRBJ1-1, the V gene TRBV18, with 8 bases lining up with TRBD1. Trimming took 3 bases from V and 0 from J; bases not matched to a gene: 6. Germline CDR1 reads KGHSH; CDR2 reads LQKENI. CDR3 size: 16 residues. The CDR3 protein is CASSPGQGALNTEAFF. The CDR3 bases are TGTGCCAGCTCACCGGGCCAGGGGGCCTTGAACACTGAAGCTTTCTTT.

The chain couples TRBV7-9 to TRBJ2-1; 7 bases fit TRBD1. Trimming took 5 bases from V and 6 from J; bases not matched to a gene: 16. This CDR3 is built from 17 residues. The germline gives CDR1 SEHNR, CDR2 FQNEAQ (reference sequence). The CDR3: CASSDTRSQGRGNEQFF. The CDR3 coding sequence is TGTGCCAGCAGCGACACTCGTTCACAGGGGCGCGGCAATGAGCAGTTCTTC.

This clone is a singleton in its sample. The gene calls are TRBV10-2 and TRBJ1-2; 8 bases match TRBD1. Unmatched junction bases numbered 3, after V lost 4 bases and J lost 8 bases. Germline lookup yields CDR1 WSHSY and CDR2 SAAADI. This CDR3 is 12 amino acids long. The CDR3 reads CASSGAGGGYTF. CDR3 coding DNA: TGCGCCAGCAGTGGGGCAGGGGGCGGCTACACCTTC.

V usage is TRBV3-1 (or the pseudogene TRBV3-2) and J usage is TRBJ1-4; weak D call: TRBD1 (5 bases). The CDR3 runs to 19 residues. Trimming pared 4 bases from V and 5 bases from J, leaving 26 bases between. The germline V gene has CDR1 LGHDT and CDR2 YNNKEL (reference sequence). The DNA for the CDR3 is TGTGCCAGCAGCCCCTACATCAGGGAAGTCAGGGAGGGGAATGAAAAACTGTTTTTT. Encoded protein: CASSPYIREVREGNEKLFF.

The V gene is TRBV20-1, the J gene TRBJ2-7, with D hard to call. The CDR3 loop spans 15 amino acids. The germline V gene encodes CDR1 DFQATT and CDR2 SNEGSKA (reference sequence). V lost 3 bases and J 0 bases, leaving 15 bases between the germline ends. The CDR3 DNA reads TGCAGTGCTAGTAGGCCAGCGCTTAGCTCCTACGAGCAGTACTTC. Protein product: CSASRPALSSYEQYF.

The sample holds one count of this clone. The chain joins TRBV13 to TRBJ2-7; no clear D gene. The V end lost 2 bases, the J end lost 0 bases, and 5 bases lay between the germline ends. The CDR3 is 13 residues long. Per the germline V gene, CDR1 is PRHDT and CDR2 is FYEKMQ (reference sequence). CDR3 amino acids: CASSLLSSYEQYF. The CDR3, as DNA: TGTGCCAGCAGCTTATTGAGCTCCTACGAGCAGTACTTC.

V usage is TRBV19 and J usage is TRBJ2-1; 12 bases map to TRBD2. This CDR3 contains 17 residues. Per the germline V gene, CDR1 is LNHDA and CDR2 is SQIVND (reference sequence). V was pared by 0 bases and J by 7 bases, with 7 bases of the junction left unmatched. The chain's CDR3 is CASSIDLASGGGNEQFF. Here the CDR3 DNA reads TGTGCCAGTAGTATAGATCTAGCTAGCGGGGGGGGAAATGAGCAGTTCTTC.

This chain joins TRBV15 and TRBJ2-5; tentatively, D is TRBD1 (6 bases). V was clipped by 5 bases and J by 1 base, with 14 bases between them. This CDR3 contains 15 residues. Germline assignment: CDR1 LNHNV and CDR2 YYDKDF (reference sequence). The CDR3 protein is CATSGMLTGQETQYF. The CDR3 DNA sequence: TGTGCCACCAGCGGTATGTTGACAGGCCAAGAGACCCAGTACTTC. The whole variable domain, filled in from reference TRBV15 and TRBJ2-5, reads DAMVIQNPRYQVTQFGKPVTLSCSQTLNHNVMYWYQQKSSQAPKLLFHYYDKDFNNEADTPDNFQSRRPNTSFCFLDIRSPGLGDTAMYLCATSGMLTGQETQYFGPGTRLLVL.

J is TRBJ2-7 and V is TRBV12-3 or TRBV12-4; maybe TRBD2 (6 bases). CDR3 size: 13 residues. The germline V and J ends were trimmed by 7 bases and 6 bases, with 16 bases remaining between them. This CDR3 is CASTLRVGGEQYF. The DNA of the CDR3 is TGTGCCAGCACCCTCAGAGTGGGGGGCGAGCAGTACTTC.

The CDR3 region has the DNA TGTGCCAGCAGGCCTCAGGGGAACACTGAAGCTTTCTTT. Translated: CASRPQGNTEAFF. The chain combines TRBV12-3 or TRBV12-4 with TRBJ1-1, with D tentatively TRBD1 (5 bases). V was clipped by 6 bases and J by 1 base, with 9 bases between them. CDR3 length: 13 amino acids.